The clone carrying this T cell receptor (beta chain) has a handful of counts. Each single cDNA molecule received a unique molecular identifier. MiXCR, applied by TCRdb to the 5' RACE reads, yields one record per CDR3 protein. This table has some 64,000 distinct CDR3 sequences, about 9% appearing once. These data originate in a study of early T cells in non-severe SARS-CoV-2 infection. Germline CDR1 reads KGHSH; CDR2 reads LQKENI. This CDR3 is 16 amino acids long. Trimming cost V 1 base and J 7 bases; bases outside gene matches: 6. The receptor's source is an adult who was a healthcare worker with PCR-confirmed SARS-CoV-2 infection or an uninfected control (not recorded which). Here the sequenced sample was whole blood, taken at baseline. The chain uses TRBV18 and TRBJ1-6; 8 bases align to TRBD1. CDR3 nucleotides: TGTGCCAGCTCACCACTTTCTACAGGGGGGAATTCACCCCTCCACTTT. Residues: CASSPLSTGGNSPLHF. The whole variable domain, remainder taken from reference TRBV18 and TRBJ1-6, is NAGVMQNPRHLVRRRGQEARLRCSPMKGHSHVYWYRQLPEEGLKFMVYLQKENIIDESGMPKERFSAEFPKEGPSILRIQQVVRGDSAAYFCASSPLSTGGNSPLHFGNGTRLTVT.